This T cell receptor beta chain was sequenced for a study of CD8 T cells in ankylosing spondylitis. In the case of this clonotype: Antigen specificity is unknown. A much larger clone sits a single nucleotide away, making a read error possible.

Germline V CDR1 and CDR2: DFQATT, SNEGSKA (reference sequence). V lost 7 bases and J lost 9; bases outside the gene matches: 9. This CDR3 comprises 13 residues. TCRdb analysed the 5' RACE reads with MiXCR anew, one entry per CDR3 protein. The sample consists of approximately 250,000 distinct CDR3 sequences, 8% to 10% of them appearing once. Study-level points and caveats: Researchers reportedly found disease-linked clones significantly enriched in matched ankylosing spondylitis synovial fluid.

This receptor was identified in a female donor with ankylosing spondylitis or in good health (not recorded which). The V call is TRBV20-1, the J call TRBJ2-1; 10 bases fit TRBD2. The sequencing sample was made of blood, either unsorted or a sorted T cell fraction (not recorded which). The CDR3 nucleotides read TGCAGTGTCGGGACTAGCGAGAGAGGTGAGCAGTTCTTC. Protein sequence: CSVGTSERGEQFF.